The 24 T cell receptor beta chains presented below share a single source sample, sequenced in a study of shared clonotypes between healthy human individuals. This table comes from immunoSEQ multiplex PCR, and its TCRdb copy is limited to in-frame clones, with some not included. The table lists 1.5 million to 2.5 million clones, about 94% of them singletons. Positive CCR7 selection of CD45RO-negative cells yielded the naive CD8 cells, and terminally differentiated effector memory CD45RA+ cells were excluded. The sample was naive CD8+ T cells sorted from blood. The receptors stem from a man aged 18 to 35 in good health.

This chain links TRBV29-1 with TRBJ1-2; no clear D. CDR1 and CDR2 from the germline V gene are SQVTM and ANQGSEA. There are 11 residues in the CDR3. The V end lost 7 bases, the J end lost 0 bases, and 6 bases lay between the germline ends. CDR3 bases: TGCAGCGGGCAAACTAACTATGGCTACACCTTC. Its protein product is CSGQTNYGYTF. Combining the CDR3 with reference TRBV29-1 and TRBJ1-2 gives the whole variable domain SAVISQKPSRDICQRGTSLTIQCQVDSQVTMMFWYRQQPGQSLTLIATANQGSEATYESGFVIDKFPISRPNLTFSTLTVSNMSPEDSSIYLCSGQTNYGYTFGSGTRLTVV.

As to this clone: Other DNA sequences from this sample encode an identical CDR3 as well. The genes are TRBV11-2 and TRBJ2-7; the match to TRBD2 covers 11 bases. Trimming took 5 bases from V and 3 from J; bases not matched to a gene: 3. Per the germline V gene, CDR1 is SGHAT and CDR2 is FQNNGV. The CDR3 contains 14 residues. The CDR3 bases are TGTGCCAGCAGCCTTACTAGCGGGGGCTACGAGCAGTACTTC. This codes for CASSLTSGGYEQYF.

The rearrangement links TRBV2 to TRBJ1-3; TRBD1 might be the D (5 bases). Trimming left V 10 bases short and J 2 bases short, with 18 bases between. Per the germline V gene, CDR1 is SNHLY and CDR2 is FYNNEI. There are 15 residues in the CDR3. The CDR3 region is CATAGMVGAGNTIYF. In DNA form, the CDR3 reads TGTGCCACCGCGGGGATGGTAGGGGCTGGAAACACCATATATTTT.

A note on this clone: The same CDR3 also results from other DNA sequences found in this sample. The V and J genes are TRBV11-2 and TRBJ2-7; 7 bases align to TRBD1. J was trimmed by 4 bases and V by 1 base; bases with no gene match: 4. Germline V gives CDR1 SGHAT, CDR2 FQNNGV. The CDR3 runs 14 residues. CDR3 amino acids: CASSLGTGAYEQYF. Here the CDR3 DNA reads TGTGCCAGCAGCTTAGGTACAGGGGCGTACGAGCAGTACTTC.

This clone was recorded once. The DNA for the CDR3 is TGTGCCTGGACCCAGGGACAGAGTAATGAAAAACTGTTTTTT. The encoded protein is CAWTQGQSNEKLFF. This sequence joins TRBV30 and TRBJ1-4; 7 bases are a match to TRBD1. The CDR3 is 14 residues long. Unmatched junction bases numbered 6, after V lost 4 bases and J lost 4 bases. In germline, CDR1 is GTSNPN, CDR2 SVGIG (reference sequence).

The V gene is TRBV2, the J gene TRBJ1-1; D gene unclear. This CDR3 region has 13 residues. The ends were cut back, 11 bases at V and 4 bases at J, with 17 bases in the middle. Germline V lookup: CDR1 SNHLY, CDR2 FYNNEI. The CDR3 coding sequence is TGTGCCCAGCCGCGGGAGTGGGGCACTGAAGCTTTCTTT. It encodes CAQPREWGTEAFF.

The chain joins TRBV6-5 to TRBJ2-3; the D gene is possibly TRBD1 (5 bases). The CDR3 runs 14 residues. Germline V gene data show CDR1 as MNHEY and CDR2 as SVGAGI. The V end was cut by 8 bases, the J end by 0 bases, with 12 bases between. The CDR3 sequence is CASQKGPSTDTQYF. DNA of the CDR3: TGTGCCAGCCAGAAGGGGCCAAGCACAGATACGCAGTATTTT.

This chain connects TRBV4-1 to TRBJ2-7; possibly TRBD2 for D (6 bases). The CDR3 has 17 residues. Germline lookup yields CDR1 MGHRA and CDR2 YSYEKL. V was cut by 0 bases and J by 0 bases, with 15 bases left in between. CDR3 DNA: TGCGCCAGCAGCCAAGAAACGGGTGCGGGGACCTCCTACGAGCAGTACTTC. Protein: CASSQETGAGTSYEQYF.

This clone was recorded only once. CDR3: CASSLETASDEQYF. In DNA form, the CDR3 reads TGTGCCAGCAGCTTAGAGACCGCTTCCGACGAGCAGTACTTC. The chain is built from TRBV13 and TRBJ2-7; D gene uncertain. V was pared by 1 base and J by 5 bases, with 12 bases between. CDR1 PRHDT and CDR2 FYEKMQ come from the germline V gene (reference sequence). This CDR3 region has 14 residues.

The CDR3 DNA follows: TGTGCCAGCAGGGTCCTTGGGACAGGGACCTACGAGCAGTACTTC. Its translation: CASRVLGTGTYEQYF. The gene calls are TRBV6-1 and TRBJ2-7; the match to TRBD1 covers 9 bases. Germline V gene lookup returns CDR1 MNHNS and CDR2 SASEGT. J lost 2 bases, V lost 6 bases, and 8 bases had no gene match. The CDR3 contains 15 residues.

With respect to this clone: The sample carries other DNA sequences with the same CDR3. The chain has TRBV4-1 and TRBJ2-2; D is uncertain. This CDR3 comprises 13 residues. Germline lookup yields CDR1 MGHRA and CDR2 YSYEKL. V was clipped by 1 base and J by 5 bases, with 5 bases between them. The DNA for the CDR3 is TGCGCCAGCAGCCAAGGGTTGACCGGGGAGCTGTTTTTT. It translates to CASSQGLTGELFF.

The chain carries TRBV5-4 and TRBJ2-2, with a weak D call TRBD2 (5 bases). The germline V and J ends were trimmed by 4 bases and 3 bases, with 16 bases remaining between them. This CDR3 contains 16 residues. Looked up from germline, CDR1 is SGHNT and CDR2 is YYREEE (reference sequence). CDR3 nucleotides: TGTGCCAGCAGCCTCGGACTTGGATGGGACACCGGGGAGCTGTTTTTT. Encoded protein: CASSLGLGWDTGELFF.

Only a few counts were recorded for this clone. The V and J genes are TRBV7-9 and TRBJ2-2; 10 bases align to TRBD1. Trimming at V came to 0 bases and at J to 0 bases, leaving 4 bases not matched to a gene. In germline, CDR1 is SEHNR, CDR2 FQNEAQ (reference sequence). There are 18 residues in the CDR3. The CDR3 protein is CASSLAGQGETNTGELFF. Written as DNA, the CDR3 is TGTGCCAGCAGCTTAGCTGGACAGGGGGAGACGAACACCGGGGAGCTGTTTTTT.

V gene TRBV7-9 combines with J gene TRBJ1-1; D is perhaps TRBD1 (6 bases). The V gene's germline CDR1 is SEHNR and CDR2 FQNEAQ (reference sequence). With 5 bases removed from V and 1 base from J, the gap between germline ends came to 23 bases. This CDR3 region has 18 residues. The CDR3 DNA follows: TGTGCCAGCAGCCCCTCTTGGGGGGCCGAGGGGTGGAACACTGAAGCTTTCTTT. Its protein product is CASSPSWGAEGWNTEAFF.

The CDR3 spells CASSQEGGTGDYEQYF. The CDR3 nucleotides read TGCGCCAGCAGCCAAGAGGGCGGGACAGGAGACTACGAGCAGTACTTC. This chain joins TRBV4-1 and TRBJ2-7, with 8 bases matching TRBD1. The CDR3 extends over 16 amino acids. The V gene's germline CDR1 is MGHRA and CDR2 YSYEKL. The ends lost 0 bases at V and 3 bases at J; junction bases unmatched: 7.

The rearrangement links TRBV19 to TRBJ2-7, with TRBD1 matching 10 bases. Germline CDR1 is LNHDA and CDR2 is SQIVND (reference sequence). V lost 1 base to trimming and J lost 2 bases; unmatched junction nucleotides: 17. The CDR3 consists of 20 residues. The CDR3 nucleotides read TGTGCCAGTAGTATAGGGCCCGGGACAGGGGATCGGGCATCGCCCTACGAGCAGTACTTC. It is translated as CASSIGPGTGDRASPYEQYF.

The V and J genes are TRBV7-9 and TRBJ2-4, with a tentative D call TRBD1 (6 bases). Germline CDR1 reads SEHNR; CDR2 reads FQNEAQ (reference sequence). The CDR3 consists of 14 residues. V dropped 5 bases and J dropped 0 bases, with 8 bases sitting between them. The CDR3 region has the DNA TGTGCCAGCAGCGCAGGGGTAGCCAAAAACATTCAGTACTTC. Translated, it gives CASSAGVAKNIQYF.

The chain links TRBV30 to TRBJ1-2, with 8 bases aligning to TRBD1. Germline trimming cut 1 base from V and 1 base from J; bases unmatched to any gene: 5. Germline-derived CDR1 and CDR2 are GTSNPN and SVGIG (reference sequence). CDR3 length: 15 amino acids. The CDR3 loop is CAWSAGQGFNYGYTF. Here the CDR3 DNA reads TGTGCCTGGAGTGCTGGACAGGGCTTTAACTATGGCTACACCTTC.

The chain has TRBV4-3 and TRBJ2-1; tentative D call: TRBD2 (6 bases). The CDR3 spans 13 residues. V was cut by 8 bases and J by 5 bases, with 13 bases left in between. Germline loops: CDR1 LGHNA, CDR2 YSLEER. CDR3: CASARLEDNEQFF. CDR3 sequence (DNA): TGCGCCAGCGCCCGACTAGAAGACAATGAGCAGTTCTTC.

The CDR3 here is CATSDESGYEQYF. The CDR3 DNA is TGTGCCACCAGCGACGAAAGCGGGTACGAGCAGTACTTC. This rearrangement joins TRBV15 to TRBJ2-7, with D tentatively TRBD2 (6 bases). The CDR3 extends over 13 amino acids. Trimming shortened V by 5 bases and J by 4 bases, and 12 bases separated the two germline ends. Germline V gene lookup returns CDR1 LNHNV and CDR2 YYDKDF (reference sequence).

The rearrangement uses TRBV9 and TRBJ1-2, with 12 bases identical to TRBD1. The germline V gene encodes CDR1 SGDLS and CDR2 YYNGEE. The CDR3 has 15 amino acids. V lost 3 bases, J lost 8 bases, and 8 bases stayed unmatched. As DNA, the CDR3 is TGTGCCAGCAGCGCGTCCGGGACAGGGGGCTACGGCTACACCTTC. The encoded protein is CASSASGTGGYGYTF.

The J gene is TRBJ2-7, the V gene TRBV27, with TRBD1 matching over 7 bases. Germline CDR1 and CDR2: MNHEY and SMNVEV (reference sequence). CDR3 length: 17 amino acids. V gave up 7 bases and J gave up 0 bases; unmatched junction bases: 15. CDR3 bases: TGTGCCAGCAAGGGGTTCCCCAGACAGGGAGACTCCTACGAGCAGTACTTC. It yields the protein CASKGFPRQGDSYEQYF.

J is TRBJ2-5 and V is TRBV11-1, with D hard to call. Looked up from germline, CDR1 is SGHAT and CDR2 is FQDESV (reference sequence). V lost 1 base, J lost 3 bases, and 6 bases lay in between. This CDR3 has 13 amino acids. The chain's CDR3 is CASSLDSEETQYF. CDR3 DNA: TGTGCCAGCAGCTTAGACAGTGAAGAGACCCAGTACTTC.

The chain is built from TRBV6-1 and TRBJ2-7; 9 nucleotides line up with TRBD2. Germline CDR1 is MNHNS and CDR2 is SASEGT. This CDR3 spans 15 amino acids. Trimming cost V 3 bases and J 3 bases; bases outside gene matches: 6. The CDR3 sequence is CASSDSGLAIYEQYF. The CDR3 region has the DNA TGTGCCAGCAGTGATAGTGGACTAGCGATCTACGAGCAGTACTTC.